This is a list of T cell receptor beta chains from one sample in a study of control samples from healthy donors and cancer patients. Assay: immunoSEQ multiplex PCR; the TCRdb copy retains only in-frame clones and omits some. The table has about 110,000 clones, roughly four fifths seen once. The sequenced sample was blood. Receptors originate from a man between 18 and 35 years old in good health. The CDR3 runs from the conserved cysteine through the conserved F or W. A D gene is named only where the DNA matches it firmly. Expanded clones get a size class; other rows say once, few or many, or leave the size out.

v_gene	j_gene	d_gene	abundance	CDR3nt	CDR3aa
TRBV28	TRBJ2-6	TRBD2	once	TGTGCCAGCAGGAAAGCGGGGGGGACCTCTGGGGCCAACGTCCTGACTTTC	CASRKAGGTSGANVLTF
TRBV6-5	TRBJ2-7	.	once	TGTGCCAGCAGCCCCTCCAGGAGCTCCTACGAGCAGTACTTC	CASSPSRSSYEQYF
TRBV4-2	TRBJ1-2	.	few	TGTGCCAGCAGCCAAGTTAACGGGCACTATGGCTACACCTTC	CASSQVNGHYGYTF
TRBV12-5	TRBJ2-5	TRBD1	.	TGTGCTAGTGGTTCGCCAGAGGGGGCCGGGGAGACCCAGTACTTC	CASGSPEGAGETQYF
TRBV25-1	TRBJ1-2	TRBD1	.	TGTGCCAGCAGTGACGCCGAGACAGGGTTCTATGGCTACACCTTC	CASSDAETGFYGYTF
TRBV7-9	TRBJ2-2	.	.	TGTGCCAGCAGCTTCGGGACCGGGGAGCTGTTTTTT	CASSFGTGELFF
TRBV5-4	TRBJ1-1	.	.	TGTGCCAGCAGCTTGCCGAGGAGAGACACTGAAGCTTTCTTT	CASSLPRRDTEAFF
TRBV7-2	TRBJ1-4	.	.	TGTGCCAGCAGCCCCGGGCTCCGAAGAGGTGAAAAACTGTTTTTT	CASSPGLRRGEKLFF
TRBV27	TRBJ2-7	TRBD1	.	TGTGCCAGCAGACAACCGGGACAGGGGATTTACGAGCAGTACTTC	CASRQPGQGIYEQYF
TRBV19	TRBJ2-3	TRBD1	once	TGTGCCACCCGTTTCGGGGACAGGGCAACAGATACGCAGTATTTT	CATRFGDRATDTQYF
TRBV7-2	TRBJ2-3	.	.	TGTGCCAGCAGCTTAGATACTCGCACAGATACGCAGTATTTT	CASSLDTRTDTQYF
TRBV7-6	TRBJ2-5	TRBD2	.	TGTGCCAGCAGCTTAGGGCCTAGCGGGGGGCTCCAAGAGACCCAGTACTTC	CASSLGPSGGLQETQYF
TRBV4-3	TRBJ2-4	TRBD2	.	TGCGCCAGCAGCCAAAATCACAAAACTAGCGGGGCTACCAAAAACATTCAGTACTTC	CASSQNHKTSGATKNIQYF
TRBV7-9	TRBJ2-1	TRBD1	once	TGTGCCAGCAGCTTCGGACAGGGGGCCTACAATGAGCAGTTCTTC	CASSFGQGAYNEQFF
TRBV3-1/TRBV3-2	TRBJ2-3	.	.	TGTGCCAGCAGCCCGATGCAAACCGTACTACTAGCTACAGATACGCAGTATTTT	CASSPMQTVLLATDTQYF
TRBV21-1	TRBJ1-2	.	.	TGTGCCAGCAGCAAAGCTGAGTCAGGGGGGAACTATGGCTACACCTTC	CASSKAESGGNYGYTF
TRBV28	TRBJ1-1	.	.	TGTGCCAGCAGTTTAGGGGGAGGCGGACCGATGAACACTGAAGCTTTCTTT	CASSLGGGGPMNTEAFF
TRBV5-4	TRBJ1-1	.	.	TGTGCCAGCAGCTTGGACTTACCGAAGGCTGAAGCTTTCTTT	CASSLDLPKAEAFF
TRBV5-6	TRBJ2-6	.	.	TGTGCCAGCAGCTTTTTACAGAGCTCTGGGGCCAACGTCCTGACTTTC	CASSFLQSSGANVLTF
TRBV6-5	TRBJ1-2	TRBD1	.	TGTGCCAGCAGTTACAGGGACAGTTATGGCTACACCTTC	CASSYRDSYGYTF